This T cell receptor beta chain is drawn from a study of cytomegalovirus exposure and HLA in healthy donors. The study's findings and limits: Among the sequence variants, a highly shared cluster was likely an artifact of sequencing. When analyzed later, the rates of TCR association showed variation by HLA locus, with DRB1 the most and HLA-C the fewest. Reportedly, HLA-A and HLA-B alleles of most subjects were accurately predicted from TCR beta.

Details on this clone: Its antigen is unidentified.

The study ran its PCR with 60 Vbeta and 13 Jbeta primers. The data were produced by immunoSEQ multiplex PCR, yet TCRdb's version contains in-frame clones alone and is incomplete. The table records approximately 100,000 clones, 55% to 65% of them present only once. V was clipped by 6 bases and J by 0 bases, with 8 bases between them. This CDR3 spans 13 amino acids. The germline gives CDR1 LNHDA, CDR2 SQIVND (reference sequence). The sequence derives from a human donor in good health. V gene TRBV19 combines with J gene TRBJ1-2; tentative D call: TRBD1 (6 bases). Sequenced: PBMCs. The CDR3 DNA is TGTGCCAGTAGGGACAGAACTAACTATGGCTACACCTTC. As protein: CASRDRTNYGYTF.